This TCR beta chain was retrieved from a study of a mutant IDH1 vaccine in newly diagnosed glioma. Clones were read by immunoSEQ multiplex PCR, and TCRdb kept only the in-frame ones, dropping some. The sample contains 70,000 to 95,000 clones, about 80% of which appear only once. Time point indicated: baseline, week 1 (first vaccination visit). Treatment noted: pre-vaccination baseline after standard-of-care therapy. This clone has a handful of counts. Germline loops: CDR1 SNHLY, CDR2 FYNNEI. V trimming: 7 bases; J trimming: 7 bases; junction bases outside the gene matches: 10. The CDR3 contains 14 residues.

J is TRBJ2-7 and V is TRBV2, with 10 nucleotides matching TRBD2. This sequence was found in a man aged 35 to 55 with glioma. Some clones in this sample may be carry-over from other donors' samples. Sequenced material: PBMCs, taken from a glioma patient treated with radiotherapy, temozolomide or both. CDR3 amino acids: CASTQVGLALEQYF. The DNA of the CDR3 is TGTGCCAGCACCCAAGTGGGACTAGCGTTGGAGCAGTACTTC. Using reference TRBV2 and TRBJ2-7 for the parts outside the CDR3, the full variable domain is EPEVTQTPSHQVTQMGQEVILRCVPISNHLYFYWYRQILGQKVEFLVSFYNNEISEKSEIFDDQFSVERPDGSNFTLKIRSTKLEDSAMYFCASTQVGLALEQYFGPGTRLTVT.